These 6 T cell receptor beta chains share one sample of origin, sequenced in a study of T cell responses to AZD1222 COVID-19 vaccine. TCRdb keeps only in-frame clones here, not all; method: immunoSEQ multiplex PCR. Of about 120,000 clones detected, approximately 85% appear once; the ten largest clones hold 9.4%. This material consisted of peripheral blood, taken on day 0 of AZD1222 vaccination. The receptors were sampled from an adult in good health.

This clone has a single count. This chain links TRBV6-5 with TRBJ2-1; D call uncertain. V was clipped by 5 bases and J by 0 bases, with 11 bases between them. The CDR3 runs to 15 residues. Germline assignment: CDR1 MNHEY and CDR2 SVGAGI. CDR3 loop: CASSPSGDSYNEQFF. The DNA for the CDR3 is TGTGCCAGCAGTCCCTCTGGGGACTCCTACAATGAGCAGTTCTTC.

This chain uses TRBV19 with TRBJ1-5; D is uncertain. V lost 5 bases and J 6 bases, leaving 26 bases between the germline ends. Germline V gene lookup returns CDR1 LNHDA and CDR2 SQIVND (reference sequence). CDR3 length equals 18 residues. The CDR3 coding sequence is TGTGCCAGTAGTCCTCGGACCGGTTTTTTAGGATCGGGTCAGCCCCAGCATTTT. It is translated as CASSPRTGFLGSGQPQHF.

The gene calls are TRBV7-2 and TRBJ1-1, with D possibly TRBD1 on 6 matching bases. V lost 5 bases and J 1 base, leaving 14 bases between the germline ends. There are 15 residues in the CDR3. CDR1 is SGHTA, CDR2 FQGNSA, per germline. The CDR3 here is CASSLQGQGNTEAFF. The CDR3 DNA is TGTGCCAGCAGCCTCCAGGGGCAGGGGAACACTGAAGCTTTCTTT. The whole variable domain, remainder taken from reference TRBV7-2 and TRBJ1-1, is GAGVSQSPSNKVTEKGKDVELRCDPISGHTALYWYRQSLGQGLEFLIYFQGNSAPDKSGLPSDRFSAERTGGSVSTLTIQRTQQEDSAVYLCASSLQGQGNTEAFFGQGTRLTVV.

The chain employs TRBV5-1 and TRBJ2-1; D could derive from TRBD1 or TRBD2 (5 bases each). The V gene's germline CDR1 is SGHRS and CDR2 YFSETQ. The CDR3 is 17 residues long. Trimming cost V 0 bases and J 0 bases, with 13 bases left between them. The CDR3 sequence is CASSLVGVALSYNEQFF. DNA of the CDR3: TGCGCCAGCAGCTTGGTGGGGGTGGCCCTCTCCTACAATGAGCAGTTCTTC.

Written as DNA, the CDR3 is TGCGCCAGCAGCCCACTAGCGGGGGGTAGCGAGACCCAGTACTTC. Its translation: CASSPLAGGSETQYF. This chain links TRBV4-1 with TRBJ2-5; 12 bases fit TRBD2. Trimming removed 4 bases from V and 5 bases from J; junction bases left unmatched: 5. The CDR3 totals 15 residues. Germline values: CDR1 MGHRA, CDR2 YSYEKL.

The chain combines TRBV11-2 with TRBJ1-2, with D possibly being TRBD1 (6 bases). CDR1 and CDR2 from the germline V gene are SGHAT and FQNNGV. This CDR3 is built from 16 residues. V dropped 4 bases and J dropped 1 base, with 16 bases sitting between them. This CDR3 reads CASSSPRRGHNYGYTF. CDR3 in DNA: TGTGCCAGCAGCTCCCCCCGGCGGGGACATAACTATGGCTACACCTTC.